Described below is a single TCR beta chain sequence and its context. Germline assignment: CDR1 LGHDT and CDR2 YNNKEL (reference sequence). The CDR3 contains 15 residues. The V gene lost 4 bases and the J gene lost 0 bases, with 13 bases spanning the gap. The record originates from a study of blood T cell repertoires in COVID-19. Study overall: Sites in the United States, Italy and Spain provided acute and convalescent COVID-19 samples.

Libraries were prepared by immunoSEQ multiplex PCR; TCRdb keeps only in-frame clonotypes and omits some of them. The profile covers more than 65,000 clones, with roughly 78% appearing a single time and around 6.9% taken by the ten largest. The receptor was isolated from a human donor in a cohort sampled during active COVID-19. The chain employs TRBV3-1 (or the pseudogene TRBV3-2) and TRBJ2-7; tentative D call: TRBD2 (5 bases). The sample was peripheral blood. This chain's CDR3 is CASSRGLTSSYEQYF. The CDR3 bases are TGTGCCAGCAGCCGCGGACTGACGAGCTCCTACGAGCAGTACTTC.